This is a list of T cell receptor beta chains from one sample in a study of identical twins. Using its own MiXCR run on the 5' RACE reads, TCRdb lists one record per CDR3 protein. The sample includes roughly 350,000 distinct CDR3 sequences, 9% to 15% of them seen just once. These data also formed part of another study, on yellow fever vaccine responses in identical twins.

The sample was CD8+ T cells sorted from blood. These receptors were obtained from a woman aged 18-30 years in good health. Both conserved end residues are part of each CDR3. D genes are given only for firm matches. Clone sizes are given selectively: once, few, many, or a class where the clone is expanded.

abundance: few; j_gene: TRBJ1-1; d_gene: .; v_gene: TRBV5-5; CDR3aa: CASSLSWDGNTEAFF; CDR3nt: TGTGCCAGCAGCTTATCCTGGGACGGGAACACTGAAGCTTTCTTT
abundance: .; j_gene: TRBJ2-3; d_gene: .; v_gene: TRBV28; CDR3aa: CASTYGPSESGDPTDTQYF; CDR3nt: TGTGCCAGCACCTATGGCCCCTCAGAGTCGGGAGATCCCACAGATACGCAGTATTTT
abundance: .; j_gene: TRBJ2-4; d_gene: .; v_gene: TRBV12-3/TRBV12-4; CDR3aa: CASRLGRGDQYF; CDR3nt: TGTGCCAGCAGACTTGGGCGGGGAGATCAGTACTTC
abundance: many; j_gene: TRBJ1-5; d_gene: .; v_gene: TRBV20-1; CDR3aa: CSARLGGNQPQHF; CDR3nt: TGCAGTGCTAGATTGGGGGGCAATCAGCCCCAGCATTTT
abundance: few; j_gene: TRBJ2-1; d_gene: TRBD2; v_gene: TRBV7-9; CDR3aa: CASSTIAGGVDEQFF; CDR3nt: TGTGCCAGCAGCACCATAGCGGGGGGGGTCGATGAGCAGTTCTTC
abundance: few; j_gene: TRBJ2-7; d_gene: .; v_gene: TRBV27; CDR3aa: CASSKPRAEQYF; CDR3nt: TGTGCCAGCAGCAAACCCCGGGCTGAGCAGTACTTC
abundance: few; j_gene: TRBJ2-7; d_gene: TRBD2; v_gene: TRBV28; CDR3aa: CASSTKLGLAGMDEQYF; CDR3nt: TGTGCCAGCAGTACAAAACTCGGGCTAGCGGGAATGGACGAGCAGTACTTC
abundance: .; j_gene: TRBJ1-2; d_gene: .; v_gene: TRBV9; CDR3aa: CASSGYREDYTF; CDR3nt: TGTGCCAGCAGCGGATACAGGGAAGACTACACCTTC
abundance: few; j_gene: TRBJ2-1; d_gene: .; v_gene: TRBV7-6; CDR3aa: CASSLRSWGNLNYNEQFF; CDR3nt: TGTGCCAGCAGCTTGAGAAGTTGGGGCAACCTAAACTACAATGAGCAGTTCTTC
abundance: few; j_gene: TRBJ2-7; d_gene: .; v_gene: TRBV7-9; CDR3aa: CASSPSAPYEQYF; CDR3nt: TGTGCCAGCAGCCCAAGTGCGCCCTACGAGCAGTACTTC
abundance: many; j_gene: TRBJ1-1; d_gene: TRBD1; v_gene: TRBV6-5; CDR3aa: CASSLTGSGPEAFF; CDR3nt: TGTGCCAGCAGTTTGACAGGGTCCGGCCCTGAAGCTTTCTTT
abundance: few; j_gene: TRBJ1-4; d_gene: TRBD1; v_gene: TRBV12-5; CDR3aa: CASAMDRWESPNEKLFF; CDR3nt: TGTGCTAGTGCCATGGACAGGTGGGAGAGCCCTAATGAAAAACTGTTTTTT
abundance: few; j_gene: TRBJ2-1; d_gene: TRBD2; v_gene: TRBV5-5; CDR3aa: CASSLDSSGGLRNEQFF; CDR3nt: TGTGCCAGCAGCTTGGATAGCTCGGGGGGGCTTCGCAATGAGCAGTTCTTC
abundance: .; j_gene: TRBJ2-2; d_gene: .; v_gene: TRBV27; CDR3aa: CASSLDFSLGTGELFF; CDR3nt: TGTGCCAGCAGTTTAGATTTCAGCTTAGGGACCGGGGAGCTGTTTTTT
abundance: .; j_gene: TRBJ2-2; d_gene: TRBD1; v_gene: TRBV9; CDR3aa: CASSYYAQQGANTGELFF; CDR3nt: TGTGCCAGCAGCTATTACGCACAACAGGGGGCGAACACCGGGGAGCTGTTTTTT
abundance: .; j_gene: TRBJ1-2; d_gene: .; v_gene: TRBV4-2; CDR3aa: CASSQVADRILYYGYTF; CDR3nt: TGTGCCAGCAGCCAAGTAGCCGACAGGATTTTGTACTATGGCTACACCTTC
abundance: many; j_gene: TRBJ2-1; d_gene: .; v_gene: TRBV5-6; CDR3aa: CASSLLGGYNEQFF; CDR3nt: TGTGCCAGCAGCTTGCTAGGAGGGTACAATGAGCAGTTCTTC
abundance: .; j_gene: TRBJ2-1; d_gene: .; v_gene: TRBV20-1; CDR3aa: CSVRADPYNEQFF; CDR3nt: TGCAGTGTGAGGGCAGACCCCTACAATGAGCAGTTCTTC
abundance: few; j_gene: TRBJ2-7; d_gene: .; v_gene: TRBV29-1; CDR3aa: CSGLKNYEQYF; CDR3nt: TGCAGCGGTTTAAAAAACTACGAGCAGTACTTC
abundance: few; j_gene: TRBJ2-1; d_gene: TRBD1; v_gene: TRBV7-9; CDR3aa: CASSPPQGANEQFF; CDR3nt: TGTGCCAGCAGCCCCCCGCAGGGGGCAAATGAGCAGTTCTTC
abundance: .; j_gene: TRBJ2-3; d_gene: .; v_gene: TRBV6-5; CDR3aa: CASSYSILDTRYF; CDR3nt: TGTGCCAGCAGTTACTCGATTCTTGATACGCGGTATTTT
abundance: .; j_gene: TRBJ2-1; d_gene: .; v_gene: TRBV11-2; CDR3aa: CASSSYETNDEQFF; CDR3nt: TGTGCCAGCAGCTCCTACGAGACGAACGATGAGCAGTTCTTC
abundance: few; j_gene: TRBJ1-1; d_gene: TRBD1; v_gene: TRBV12-5; CDR3aa: CASSPAGGLNTEAFF; CDR3nt: TGTGCTAGTTCTCCCGCAGGGGGGCTGAACACTGAAGCTTTCTTT
abundance: few; j_gene: TRBJ2-1; d_gene: .; v_gene: TRBV29-1; CDR3aa: CSVEWGSFNEQFF; CDR3nt: TGCAGCGTTGAATGGGGCAGCTTTAATGAGCAGTTCTTC
abundance: few; j_gene: TRBJ2-1; d_gene: .; v_gene: TRBV3-1; CDR3aa: CASSHGNYNEQFF; CDR3nt: TGTGCCAGCAGCCACGGAAACTACAATGAGCAGTTCTTC
abundance: .; j_gene: TRBJ1-1; d_gene: .; v_gene: TRBV6-1; CDR3aa: CASSGYEAFF; CDR3nt: TGTGCCAGCAGTGGTTATGAAGCTTTCTTT
abundance: few; j_gene: TRBJ1-2; d_gene: .; v_gene: TRBV2; CDR3aa: CASSEANGVNYGYTF; CDR3nt: TGTGCCAGCAGTGAAGCGAACGGAGTTAACTATGGCTACACCTTC
abundance: many; j_gene: TRBJ1-1; d_gene: .; v_gene: TRBV9; CDR3aa: CASSVVERGVNTEAFF; CDR3nt: TGTGCCAGCAGCGTAGTTGAAAGGGGGGTGAACACTGAAGCTTTCTTT
abundance: .; j_gene: TRBJ2-1; d_gene: TRBD2; v_gene: TRBV6-1; CDR3aa: CASSERSSSGSFYEQFF; CDR3nt: TGTGCCAGCAGTGAAAGGTCGTCTAGCGGGAGTTTCTATGAGCAGTTCTTC
abundance: .; j_gene: TRBJ2-5; d_gene: .; v_gene: TRBV28; CDR3aa: CASSLDSYQETQYF; CDR3nt: TGTGCCAGCAGCCTAGACAGTTACCAAGAGACCCAGTACTTC
abundance: .; j_gene: TRBJ2-2; d_gene: TRBD1; v_gene: TRBV29-1; CDR3aa: CSASGQGLGELFF; CDR3nt: TGCAGCGCATCGGGACAGGGTTTGGGGGAGCTGTTTTTT
abundance: few; j_gene: TRBJ1-4; d_gene: .; v_gene: TRBV24-1; CDR3aa: CATSVSGEKLFF; CDR3nt: TGTGCCACCAGTGTTAGCGGTGAAAAACTGTTTTTT
abundance: .; j_gene: TRBJ1-1; d_gene: .; v_gene: TRBV4-1; CDR3aa: CASSPPRGPGNTEAFF; CDR3nt: TGCGCCAGCAGCCCTCCGCGGGGACCGGGGAACACTGAAGCTTTCTTT
abundance: few; j_gene: TRBJ2-3; d_gene: TRBD2; v_gene: TRBV29-1; CDR3aa: CSVEGGTSGPDTQYF; CDR3nt: TGCAGCGTTGAAGGAGGGACTAGCGGTCCAGATACGCAGTATTTT
abundance: .; j_gene: TRBJ1-4; d_gene: .; v_gene: TRBV15; CDR3aa: CATSREGTNEKLFF; CDR3nt: TGTGCCACCAGCAGAGAGGGGACCAATGAAAAACTGTTTTTT
abundance: .; j_gene: TRBJ2-3; d_gene: TRBD2; v_gene: TRBV28; CDR3aa: CASSFAGAGDTQYF; CDR3nt: TGTGCCAGCAGTTTTGCGGGAGCCGGAGATACGCAGTATTTT
abundance: many; j_gene: TRBJ2-1; d_gene: .; v_gene: TRBV7-9; CDR3aa: CASSYGGDEQFF; CDR3nt: TGTGCCAGCAGCTACGGAGGAGATGAGCAGTTCTTC
abundance: .; j_gene: TRBJ1-1; d_gene: .; v_gene: TRBV25-1; CDR3aa: CASSELEGPGSTEAFF; CDR3nt: TGTGCCAGCAGTGAATTAGAGGGCCCGGGTTCCACTGAAGCTTTCTTT
abundance: .; j_gene: TRBJ2-1; d_gene: TRBD2; v_gene: TRBV5-5; CDR3aa: CASSHTSAPYNEQFF; CDR3nt: TGTGCCAGCAGCCACACTAGCGCACCTTACAATGAGCAGTTCTTC
abundance: few; j_gene: TRBJ1-1; d_gene: TRBD1; v_gene: TRBV20-1; CDR3aa: CSADLTGGTEAFF; CDR3nt: TGCAGTGCGGATTTGACAGGGGGCACTGAAGCTTTCTTT
abundance: .; j_gene: TRBJ1-1; d_gene: .; v_gene: TRBV12-5; CDR3aa: CASGFSNSVSGGTEAFF; CDR3nt: TGTGCTAGTGGTTTCTCAAATTCCGTGAGTGGAGGCACTGAAGCTTTCTTT
abundance: .; j_gene: TRBJ2-1; d_gene: TRBD2; v_gene: TRBV3-1; CDR3aa: CASSQDGGLANSYNEQFF; CDR3nt: TGTGCCAGCAGCCAAGATGGGGGACTAGCGAACTCCTACAATGAGCAGTTCTTC
abundance: few; j_gene: TRBJ2-5; d_gene: TRBD2; v_gene: TRBV15; CDR3aa: CATSRGLAGTQETQYF; CDR3nt: TGTGCCACCAGCAGAGGACTAGCGGGGACCCAAGAGACCCAGTACTTC
abundance: few; j_gene: TRBJ1-5; d_gene: .; v_gene: TRBV27; CDR3aa: CASSLWQGDNQPQHF; CDR3nt: TGTGCCAGCAGTTTATGGCAGGGAGACAATCAGCCCCAGCATTTT
abundance: .; j_gene: TRBJ1-2; d_gene: TRBD1; v_gene: TRBV15; CDR3aa: CATSGGQGANYGYTF; CDR3nt: TGTGCCACCAGCGGGGGACAGGGGGCGAACTATGGCTACACCTTC
abundance: few; j_gene: TRBJ2-7; d_gene: .; v_gene: TRBV5-1; CDR3aa: CASSLVPGGKEQYF; CDR3nt: TGCGCCAGCAGCTTGGTCCCAGGGGGGAAGGAGCAGTACTTC
abundance: .; j_gene: TRBJ2-3; d_gene: TRBD2; v_gene: TRBV7-8; CDR3aa: CASSPSGTSDSTDTQYF; CDR3nt: TGTGCCAGCAGTCCAAGCGGGACTAGCGACAGCACAGATACGCAGTATTTT
abundance: .; j_gene: TRBJ2-7; d_gene: TRBD1; v_gene: TRBV28; CDR3aa: CASSFPSGQGVYEQYF; CDR3nt: TGTGCCAGCAGTTTCCCTTCGGGACAGGGTGTCTACGAGCAGTACTTC